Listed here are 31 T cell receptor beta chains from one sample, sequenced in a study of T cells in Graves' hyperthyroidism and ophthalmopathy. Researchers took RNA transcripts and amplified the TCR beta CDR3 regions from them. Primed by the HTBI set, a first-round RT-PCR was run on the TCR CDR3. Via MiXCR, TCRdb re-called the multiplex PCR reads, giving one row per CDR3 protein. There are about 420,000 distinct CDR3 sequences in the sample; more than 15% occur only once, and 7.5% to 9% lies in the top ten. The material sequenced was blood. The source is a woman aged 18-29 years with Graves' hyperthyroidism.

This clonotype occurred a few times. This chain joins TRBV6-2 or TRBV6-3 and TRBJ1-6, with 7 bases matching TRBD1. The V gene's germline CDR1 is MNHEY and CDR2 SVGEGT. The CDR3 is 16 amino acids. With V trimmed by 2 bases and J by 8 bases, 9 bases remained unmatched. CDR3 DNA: TGTGCCAGCAGTTACGGAACCGGGACAGTCCATTCACCCCTCCACTTT. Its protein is CASSYGTGTVHSPLHF.

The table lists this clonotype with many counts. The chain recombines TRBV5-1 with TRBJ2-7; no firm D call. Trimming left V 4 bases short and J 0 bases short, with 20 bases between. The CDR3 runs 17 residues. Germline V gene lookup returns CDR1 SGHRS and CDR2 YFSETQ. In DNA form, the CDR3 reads TGCGCCAGCAGCGACAAGACGTGTCCCCAGATCTCCTACGAGCAGTACTTC. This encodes CASSDKTCPQISYEQYF.

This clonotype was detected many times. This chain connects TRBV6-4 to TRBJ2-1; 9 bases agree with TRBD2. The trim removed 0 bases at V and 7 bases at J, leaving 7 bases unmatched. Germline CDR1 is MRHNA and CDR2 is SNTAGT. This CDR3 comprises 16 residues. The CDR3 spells CASSDSSSGGGNEQFF. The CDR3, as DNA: TGTGCCAGCAGTGACTCGAGTAGCGGGGGAGGGAATGAGCAGTTCTTC.

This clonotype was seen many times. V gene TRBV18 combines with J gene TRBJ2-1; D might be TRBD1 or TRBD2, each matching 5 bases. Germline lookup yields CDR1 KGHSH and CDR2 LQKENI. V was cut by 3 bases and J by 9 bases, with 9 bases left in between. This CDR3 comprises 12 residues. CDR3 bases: TGTGCCAGCTCACCGGGGCGGGTTGAGCAGTTCTTC. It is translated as CASSPGRVEQFF.

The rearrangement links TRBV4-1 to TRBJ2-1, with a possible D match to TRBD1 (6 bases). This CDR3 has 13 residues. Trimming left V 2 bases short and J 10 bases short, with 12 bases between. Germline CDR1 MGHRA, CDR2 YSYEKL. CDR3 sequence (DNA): TGCGCCAGCAGCCAATATCGGACAGTCGAGCAGTTCTTC. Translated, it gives CASSQYRTVEQFF.

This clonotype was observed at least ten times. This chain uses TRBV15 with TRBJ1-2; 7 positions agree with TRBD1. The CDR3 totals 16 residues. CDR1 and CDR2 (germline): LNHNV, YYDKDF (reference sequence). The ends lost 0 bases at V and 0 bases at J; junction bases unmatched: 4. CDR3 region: CATSRDRDSANYGYTF. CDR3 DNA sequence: TGTGCCACCAGCAGAGACCGGGACAGCGCTAACTATGGCTACACCTTC. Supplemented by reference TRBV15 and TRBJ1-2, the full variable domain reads DAMVIQNPRYQVTQFGKPVTLSCSQTLNHNVMYWYQQKSSQAPKLLFHYYDKDFNNEADTPDNFQSRRPNTSFCFLDIRSPGLGDTAMYLCATSRDRDSANYGYTFGSGTRLTVV.

The CDR3 region is CASSLPSGADQETQYF. For the CDR3, the DNA is TGCGCCAGCAGCTTACCTAGCGGGGCCGACCAAGAGACCCAGTACTTC. V gene TRBV5-1 combines with J gene TRBJ2-5; 9 bases map to TRBD2. The germline CDR1 and CDR2 sequences are SGHRS and YFSETQ. There are 16 residues in the CDR3. Trimming at V came to 2 bases and at J to 0 bases, leaving 5 bases not matched to a gene.

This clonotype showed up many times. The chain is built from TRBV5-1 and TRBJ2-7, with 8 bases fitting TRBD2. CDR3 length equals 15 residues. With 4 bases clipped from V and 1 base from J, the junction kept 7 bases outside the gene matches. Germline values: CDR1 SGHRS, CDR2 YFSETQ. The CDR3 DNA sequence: TGCGCCAGCAGCCCCGAGAAGCGGGAGTCCTACGAGCAGTACTTC. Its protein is CASSPEKRESYEQYF.

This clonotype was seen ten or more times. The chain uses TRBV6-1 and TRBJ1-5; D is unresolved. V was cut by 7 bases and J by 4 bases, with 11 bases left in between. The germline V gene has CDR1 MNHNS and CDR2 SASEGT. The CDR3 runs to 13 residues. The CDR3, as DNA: TGTGCCAGCATTGGTACGGGGAATCAGCCCCAGCATTTT. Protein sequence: CASIGTGNQPQHF.

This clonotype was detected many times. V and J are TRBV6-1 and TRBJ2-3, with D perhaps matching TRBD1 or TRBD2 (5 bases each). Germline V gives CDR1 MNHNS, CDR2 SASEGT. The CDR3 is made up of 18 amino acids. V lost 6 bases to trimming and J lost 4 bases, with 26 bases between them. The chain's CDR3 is CASRPISGSVWGPDTQYF. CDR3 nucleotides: TGTGCCAGCAGGCCCATCAGTGGTAGCGTCTGGGGCCCAGATACGCAGTATTTT.

The DNA for the CDR3 is TGTGCCACCAGCAGATACAGGAATCAGGGTTCACCCCTCCACTTT. This encodes CATSRYRNQGSPLHF. The chain employs TRBV15 and TRBJ1-6; D may be TRBD1 (5 bases). Trimming took off 2 bases at V and 9 bases at J, with 14 bases between the two ends. CDR1 is LNHNV, CDR2 YYDKDF, per germline (reference sequence). The CDR3 contains 15 residues. Drawing the rest from reference TRBV15 and TRBJ1-6, the complete variable domain is DAMVIQNPRYQVTQFGKPVTLSCSQTLNHNVMYWYQQKSSQAPKLLFHYYDKDFNNEADTPDNFQSRRPNTSFCFLDIRSPGLGDTAMYLCATSRYRNQGSPLHFGNGTRLTVT.

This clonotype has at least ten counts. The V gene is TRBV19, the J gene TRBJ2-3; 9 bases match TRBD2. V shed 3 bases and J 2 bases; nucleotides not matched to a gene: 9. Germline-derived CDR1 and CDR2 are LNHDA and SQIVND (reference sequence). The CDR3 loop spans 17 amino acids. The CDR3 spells CASSIRLAGYTTDTQYF. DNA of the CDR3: TGTGCCAGTAGTATTCGGCTAGCGGGGTATACCACAGATACGCAGTATTTT.

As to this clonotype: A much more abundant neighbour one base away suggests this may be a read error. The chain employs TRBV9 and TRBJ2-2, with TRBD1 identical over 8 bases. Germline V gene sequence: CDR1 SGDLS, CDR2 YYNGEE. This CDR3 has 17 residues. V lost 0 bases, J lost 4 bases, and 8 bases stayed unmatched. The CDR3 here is CASSVGGQGARTGELFF. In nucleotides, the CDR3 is TGTGCCAGCAGCGTAGGGGGGCAGGGGGCCCGCACCGGGGAGCTGTTTTTT.

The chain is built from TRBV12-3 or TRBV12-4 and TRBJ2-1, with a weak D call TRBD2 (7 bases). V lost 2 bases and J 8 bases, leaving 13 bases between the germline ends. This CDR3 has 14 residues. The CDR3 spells CASSLSGGGHEQFF. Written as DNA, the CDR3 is TGTGCCAGCAGTTTAAGTGGGGGGGGCCATGAGCAGTTCTTC.

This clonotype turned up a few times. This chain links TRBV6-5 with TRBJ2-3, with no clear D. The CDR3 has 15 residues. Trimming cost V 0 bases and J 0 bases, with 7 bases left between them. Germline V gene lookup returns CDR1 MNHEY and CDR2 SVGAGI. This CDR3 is CASSYSRISTDTQYF. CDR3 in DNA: TGTGCCAGCAGTTACTCGCGAATTAGCACAGATACGCAGTATTTT.

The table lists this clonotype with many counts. In DNA form, the CDR3 reads TGTGCCAGCCGGACAGGATCCTACGAGCAGTACTTC. Protein product: CASRTGSYEQYF. The chain has TRBV6-2 or TRBV6-3 and TRBJ2-7; 7 bases align to TRBD1. After removal of 8 bases from V and 1 base from J, the junction contained 2 bases not matched to a gene. Germline assignment: CDR1 MNHEY and CDR2 SVGEGT. This CDR3 has 12 residues.

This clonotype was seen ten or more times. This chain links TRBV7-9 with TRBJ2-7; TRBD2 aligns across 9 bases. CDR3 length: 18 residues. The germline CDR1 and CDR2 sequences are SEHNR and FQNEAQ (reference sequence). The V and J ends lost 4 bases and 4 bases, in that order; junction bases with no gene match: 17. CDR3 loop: CASSSPYRSGRSGYEQYF. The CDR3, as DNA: TGTGCCAGCAGCTCTCCTTATAGGAGCGGGAGGTCCGGATACGAGCAGTACTTC.

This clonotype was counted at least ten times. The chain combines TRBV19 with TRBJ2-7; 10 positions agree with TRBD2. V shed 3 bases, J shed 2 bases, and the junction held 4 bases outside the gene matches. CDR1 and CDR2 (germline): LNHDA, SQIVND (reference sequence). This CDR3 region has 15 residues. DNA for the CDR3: TGTGCCAGTAGTATTAGGCTAGCGGGAGCCTACGAGCAGTACTTC. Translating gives CASSIRLAGAYEQYF.

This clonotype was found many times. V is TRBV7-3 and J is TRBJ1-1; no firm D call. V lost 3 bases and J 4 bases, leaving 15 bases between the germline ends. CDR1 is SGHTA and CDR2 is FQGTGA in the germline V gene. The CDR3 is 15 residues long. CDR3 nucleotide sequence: TGTGCCAGCAGCTTCCGACCCGGAGTGGGCACTGAAGCTTTCTTT. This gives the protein CASSFRPGVGTEAFF.

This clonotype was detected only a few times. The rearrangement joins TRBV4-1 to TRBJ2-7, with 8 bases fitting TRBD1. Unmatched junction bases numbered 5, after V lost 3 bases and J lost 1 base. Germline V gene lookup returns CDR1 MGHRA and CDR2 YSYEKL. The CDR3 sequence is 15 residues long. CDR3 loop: CASSQIQGASYEQYF. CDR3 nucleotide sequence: TGCGCCAGCAGCCAGATTCAGGGGGCTTCCTACGAGCAGTACTTC.

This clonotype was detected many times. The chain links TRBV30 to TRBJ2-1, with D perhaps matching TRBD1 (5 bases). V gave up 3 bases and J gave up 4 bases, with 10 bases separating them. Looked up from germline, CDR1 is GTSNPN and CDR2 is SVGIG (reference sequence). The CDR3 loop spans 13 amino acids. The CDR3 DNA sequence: TGTGCCTGGAGCCCAGGGCTTTACAATGAGCAGTTCTTC. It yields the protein CAWSPGLYNEQFF.

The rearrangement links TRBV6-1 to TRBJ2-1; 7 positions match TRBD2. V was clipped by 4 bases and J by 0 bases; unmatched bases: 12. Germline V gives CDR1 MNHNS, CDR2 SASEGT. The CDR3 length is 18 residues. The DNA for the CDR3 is TGTGCCAGCAGTGTAACGGTGGGGGGGGTGACCTCCTACAATGAGCAGTTCTTC. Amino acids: CASSVTVGGVTSYNEQFF.

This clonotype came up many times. In DNA form, the CDR3 reads TGTGCCAGCAGCTCCCTTAATTCCTACGAGCAGTACTTC. Its translation is CASSSLNSYEQYF. This chain uses TRBV11-2 with TRBJ2-7; D is undetermined. This CDR3 is 13 amino acids long. Germline-derived CDR1 and CDR2 are SGHAT and FQNNGV. Trimming took off 4 bases at V and 1 base at J, with 8 bases between the two ends.

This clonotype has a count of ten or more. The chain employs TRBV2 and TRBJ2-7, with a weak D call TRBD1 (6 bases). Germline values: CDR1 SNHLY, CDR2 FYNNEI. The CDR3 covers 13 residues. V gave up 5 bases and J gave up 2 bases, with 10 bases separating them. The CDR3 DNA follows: TGTGCCAGCAGTAGGGGACAAGCCTACGAGCAGTACTTC. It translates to CASSRGQAYEQYF.

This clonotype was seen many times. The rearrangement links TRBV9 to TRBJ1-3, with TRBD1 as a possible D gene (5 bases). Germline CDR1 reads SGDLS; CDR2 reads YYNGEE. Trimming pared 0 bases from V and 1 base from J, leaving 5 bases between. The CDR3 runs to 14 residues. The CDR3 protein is CASSVEGSGNTIYF. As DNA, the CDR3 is TGTGCCAGCAGCGTAGAGGGGTCTGGAAACACCATATATTTT.

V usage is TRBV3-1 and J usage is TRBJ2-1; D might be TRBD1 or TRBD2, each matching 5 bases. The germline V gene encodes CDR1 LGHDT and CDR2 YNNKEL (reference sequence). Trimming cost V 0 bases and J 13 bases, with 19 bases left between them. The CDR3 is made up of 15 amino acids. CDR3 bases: TGTGCCAGCAGCCAAGAACCGGGACCCCAGGAGGAACAGTTCTTC. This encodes CASSQEPGPQEEQFF.

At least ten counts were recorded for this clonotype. The CDR3 loop reads CASSPATDTYEQYF. DNA of the CDR3: TGTGCCAGCTCACCCGCGACGGATACCTACGAGCAGTACTTC. This rearrangement joins TRBV18 to TRBJ2-7; D is ambiguous. Trimming stripped 3 bases from V and 2 bases from J, with 11 bases between. Germline CDR1 is KGHSH and CDR2 is LQKENI. The CDR3 sequence is 14 residues long.

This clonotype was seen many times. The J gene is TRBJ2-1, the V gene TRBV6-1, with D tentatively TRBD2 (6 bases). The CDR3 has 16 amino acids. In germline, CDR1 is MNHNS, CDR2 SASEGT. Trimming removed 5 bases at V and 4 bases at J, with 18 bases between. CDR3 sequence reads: CASSMTPGGAYNEQFF. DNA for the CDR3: TGTGCCAGCAGTATGACCCCTGGCGGGGCGTACAATGAGCAGTTCTTC.

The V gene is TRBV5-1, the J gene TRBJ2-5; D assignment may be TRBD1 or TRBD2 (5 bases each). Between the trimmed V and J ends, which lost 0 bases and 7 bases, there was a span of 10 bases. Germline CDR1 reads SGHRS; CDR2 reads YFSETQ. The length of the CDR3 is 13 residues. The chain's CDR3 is CASSLVGTATQYF. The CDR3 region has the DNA TGCGCCAGCAGCTTGGTGGGGACGGCGACCCAGTACTTC.

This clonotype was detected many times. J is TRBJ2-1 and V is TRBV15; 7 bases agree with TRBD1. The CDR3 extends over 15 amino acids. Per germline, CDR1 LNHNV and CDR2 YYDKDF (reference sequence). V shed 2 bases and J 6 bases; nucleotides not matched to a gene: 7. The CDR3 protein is CATSRPGTVGNEQFF. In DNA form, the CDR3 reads TGTGCCACCAGCAGACCCGGGACAGTGGGCAATGAGCAGTTCTTC.

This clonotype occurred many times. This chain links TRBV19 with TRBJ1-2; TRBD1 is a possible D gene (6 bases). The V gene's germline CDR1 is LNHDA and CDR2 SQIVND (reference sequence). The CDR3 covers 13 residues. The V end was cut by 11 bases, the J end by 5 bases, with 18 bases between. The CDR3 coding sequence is TGTGCCCAGTCCGGACAGCCTCGTTATGGCTACACCTTC. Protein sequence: CAQSGQPRYGYTF.